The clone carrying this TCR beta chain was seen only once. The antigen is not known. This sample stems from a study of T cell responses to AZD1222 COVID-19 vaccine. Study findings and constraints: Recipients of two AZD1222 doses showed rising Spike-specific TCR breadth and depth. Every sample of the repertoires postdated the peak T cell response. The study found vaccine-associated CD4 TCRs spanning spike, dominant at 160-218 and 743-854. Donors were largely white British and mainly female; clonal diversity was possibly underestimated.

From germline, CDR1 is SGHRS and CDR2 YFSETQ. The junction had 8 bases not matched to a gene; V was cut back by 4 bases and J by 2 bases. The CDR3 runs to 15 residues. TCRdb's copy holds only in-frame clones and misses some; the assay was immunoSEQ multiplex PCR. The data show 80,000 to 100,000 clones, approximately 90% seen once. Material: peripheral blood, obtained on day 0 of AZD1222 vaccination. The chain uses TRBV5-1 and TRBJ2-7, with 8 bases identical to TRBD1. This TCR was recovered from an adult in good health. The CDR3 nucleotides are TGCGCCAGCAGCACCACGGGACAGGTCCCCTACGAGCAGTACTTC. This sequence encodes CASSTTGQVPYEQYF.